Listed here are 11 T cell receptor beta chains from one sample, sequenced in a study of shared clonotypes between healthy human individuals (TCRdb year 2020). Receptor libraries were prepared by the immunoSEQ multiplex PCR assay. Imported from immuneACCESS, the table was reduced by TCRdb to in-frame sequences with V and J called. These copies leave out some clones; in studies compared against another copy, an unresolved V gene accounts for under half, and the cause of the remainder is not known. This sample holds under 2.5 million clones; 85% to 95% were observed only once. The ten most abundant clones make up approximately 0.41% of the sample. The sequencing sample was made of naive CD4+ T cells from PBMCs. This specimen's cell subset or site label, per the study, means: CD45RA+ positively selected. Receptors originate from a man aged 18 to 29 in good health. Some clones in this sample may be carry-over from other donors' samples.

V usage is TRBV27 and J usage is TRBJ2-7; no definite D call. Trimming shortened V by 2 bases and J by 0 bases, and 8 bases separated the two germline ends. The CDR3 is 14 residues long. Germline V lookup: CDR1 MNHEY, CDR2 SMNVEV (reference sequence). The CDR3 nucleotides are TGTGCCAGCAGTTTAGTAGTCAACTCCTACGAGCAGTACTTC. The encoded protein is CASSLVVNSYEQYF.

A note on this clone: Distinct nucleotide sequences in the sample also encode this CDR3. The chain links TRBV5-1 to TRBJ1-1; D possibly corresponds to TRBD1 (6 bases). The ends were cut back, 4 bases at V and 0 bases at J, with 10 bases in the middle. The CDR3 totals 14 residues. The germline V gene has CDR1 SGHRS and CDR2 YFSETQ. CDR3 region: CASSTDRLNTEAFF. The CDR3 region has the DNA TGCGCCAGCAGCACGGACAGACTGAACACTGAAGCTTTCTTT.

This chain uses TRBV5-1 with TRBJ1-1; tentatively, D is TRBD1 (6 bases). The CDR3 contains 16 residues. Germline loops: CDR1 SGHRS, CDR2 YFSETQ. V shed 6 bases and J shed 0 bases, with 18 bases lying between them. The CDR3 region has the DNA TGCGCCAGCACCATGGTCGGGACACCCGTGAACACTGAAGCTTTCTTT. It translates to CASTMVGTPVNTEAFF. The variable domain in full, completed from reference TRBV5-1 and TRBJ1-1, reads KAGVTQTPRYLIKTRGQQVTLSCSPISGHRSVSWYQQTPGQGLQFLFEYFSETQRNKGNFPGRFSGRQFSNSRSEMNVSTLELGDSALYLCASTMVGTPVNTEAFFGQGTRLTVV.

The chain couples TRBV19 to TRBJ2-7; 7 bases fit TRBD1. This CDR3 has 13 amino acids. The germline V gene has CDR1 LNHDA and CDR2 SQIVND (reference sequence). V lost 6 bases, J lost 2 bases, and 4 bases stayed unmatched. The CDR3 reads CASRKDRTYEQYF. CDR3 nucleotide sequence: TGTGCCAGTAGGAAGGACAGGACCTACGAGCAGTACTTC.

The chain is built from TRBV7-7 and TRBJ2-2; 9 nucleotides line up with TRBD1. Germline-derived CDR1 and CDR2 are SSHAT and FNYEAQ (reference sequence). This CDR3 has 15 amino acids. V shed 4 bases and J 4 bases; nucleotides not matched to a gene: 4. CDR3 loop: CASSSSGQGTGELFF. The CDR3 nucleotides read TGTGCCAGCAGCTCCTCGGGACAGGGCACCGGGGAGCTGTTTTTT.

Concerning this clone itself: Other nucleotide sequences in the sample specify the same CDR3. The chain combines TRBV6-5 with TRBJ2-7, with D maybe TRBD1 (5 bases). The CDR3 totals 14 residues. Trimming shortened V by 1 base and J by 0 bases, and 7 bases separated the two germline ends. CDR1 MNHEY and CDR2 SVGAGI come from the germline V gene. This CDR3 reads CASSYLRGSYEQYF. CDR3 in DNA: TGTGCCAGCAGTTACTTAAGGGGCTCCTACGAGCAGTACTTC.

This CDR3 is CASSIHPRLGTTQNTEAFF. The CDR3, as DNA: TGTGCCAGCAGCATACACCCTCGACTCGGGACTACCCAGAACACTGAAGCTTTCTTT. The V call is TRBV7-3, the J call TRBJ1-1; D perhaps matches TRBD1 (5 bases). Trimming shortened V by 5 bases and J by 1 base, and 26 bases separated the two germline ends. Germline V gives CDR1 SGHTA, CDR2 FQGTGA. The CDR3 has 19 amino acids.

This clone has just one count. Distinct nucleotide sequences in the sample also encode this CDR3. The chain links TRBV5-1 to TRBJ2-7; 7 bases map to TRBD1. Germline CDR1 and CDR2: SGHRS and YFSETQ. V was clipped by 4 bases and J by 1 base; unmatched bases: 2. The CDR3 is 13 residues long. The CDR3 loop reads CASSRGQSYEQYF. CDR3 in DNA: TGCGCCAGCAGCAGGGGACAGTCCTACGAGCAGTACTTC.

V and J are TRBV5-5 and TRBJ2-5; 7 bases match TRBD2. J was trimmed by 5 bases and V by 4 bases; bases with no gene match: 8. The CDR3 is made up of 14 amino acids. CDR1 and CDR2 from the germline V gene are SGHKS and YYEKEE (reference sequence). CDR3 coding DNA: TGTGCCAGCAGCAACGGGAGGAGGGTCGAGACCCAGTACTTC. This codes for CASSNGRRVETQYF. The full variable domain, rest sourced from reference TRBV5-5 and TRBJ2-5, is DAGVTQSPTHLIKTRGQQVTLRCSPISGHKSVSWYQQVLGQGPQFIFQYYEKEERGRGNFPDRFSARQFPNYSSELNVNALLLGDSALYLCASSNGRRVETQYFGPGTRLLVL.

CDR3 residues: CASSHNRAGQPQHF. CDR3 coding DNA: TGTGCCAGCAGCCACAACAGGGCTGGACAGCCCCAGCATTTT. The chain is built from TRBV5-6 and TRBJ1-5, with a weak D call TRBD1 (6 bases). CDR3 length: 14 residues. V was pared by 4 bases and J by 7 bases, with 15 bases between. Looked up from germline, CDR1 is SGHDT and CDR2 is YYEEEE. Together with reference TRBV5-6 and TRBJ1-5, the CDR3 gives the full variable domain: DAGVTQSPTHLIKTRGQQVTLRCSPKSGHDTVSWYQQALGQGPQFIFQYYEEEERQRGNFPDRFSGHQFPNYSSELNVNALLLGDSALYLCASSHNRAGQPQHFGDGTRLSIL.

The chain is built from TRBV5-1 and TRBJ2-7; D is uncertain. V lost 3 bases and J 2 bases, leaving 12 bases between the germline ends. Germline V gene lookup returns CDR1 SGHRS and CDR2 YFSETQ. This CDR3 has 14 amino acids. CDR3 region: CASSSLNSPYEQYF. The CDR3 DNA reads TGCGCCAGCAGCTCTCTTAACAGCCCCTACGAGCAGTACTTC.